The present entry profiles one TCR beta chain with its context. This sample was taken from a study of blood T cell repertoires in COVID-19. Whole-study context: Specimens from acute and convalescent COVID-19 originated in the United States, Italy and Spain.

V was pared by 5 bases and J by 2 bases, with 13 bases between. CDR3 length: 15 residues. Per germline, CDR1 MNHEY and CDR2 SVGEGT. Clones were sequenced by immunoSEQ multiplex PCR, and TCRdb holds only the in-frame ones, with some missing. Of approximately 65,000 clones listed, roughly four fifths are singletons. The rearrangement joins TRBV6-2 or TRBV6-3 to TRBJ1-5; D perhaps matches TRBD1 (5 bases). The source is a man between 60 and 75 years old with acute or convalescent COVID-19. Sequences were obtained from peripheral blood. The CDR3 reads CASSRGGTGNQPQHF. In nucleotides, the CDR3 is TGTGCCAGCAGTCGGGGGGGGACGGGCAATCAGCCCCAGCATTTT.